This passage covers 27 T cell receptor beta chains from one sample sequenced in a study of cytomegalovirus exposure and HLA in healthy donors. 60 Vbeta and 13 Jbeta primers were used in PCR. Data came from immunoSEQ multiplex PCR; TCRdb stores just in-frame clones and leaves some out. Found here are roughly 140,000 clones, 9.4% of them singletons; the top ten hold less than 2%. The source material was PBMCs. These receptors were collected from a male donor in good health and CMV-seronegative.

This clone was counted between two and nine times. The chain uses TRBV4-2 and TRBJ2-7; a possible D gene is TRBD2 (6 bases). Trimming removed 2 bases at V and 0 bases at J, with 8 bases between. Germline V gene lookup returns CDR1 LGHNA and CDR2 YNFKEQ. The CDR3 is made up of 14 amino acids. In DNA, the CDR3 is TGTGCCAGCAGCCAATCGGGACTCTCCTACGAGCAGTACTTC. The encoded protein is CASSQSGLSYEQYF.

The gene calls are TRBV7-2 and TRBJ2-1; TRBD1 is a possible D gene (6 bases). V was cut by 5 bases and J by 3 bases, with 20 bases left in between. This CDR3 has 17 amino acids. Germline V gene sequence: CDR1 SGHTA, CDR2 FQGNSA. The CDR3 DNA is TGTGCCAGCAGCGTGGGGGCGTTGACAGTTCGCTACAATGAGCAGTTCTTC. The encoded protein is CASSVGALTVRYNEQFF.

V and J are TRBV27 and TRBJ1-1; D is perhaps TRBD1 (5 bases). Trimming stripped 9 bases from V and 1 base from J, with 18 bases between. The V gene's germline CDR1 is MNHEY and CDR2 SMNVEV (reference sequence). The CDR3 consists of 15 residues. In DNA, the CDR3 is TGTGCCAGTTACCGGGACGGGGGGGGGAACACTGAAGCTTTCTTT. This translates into CASYRDGGGNTEAFF.

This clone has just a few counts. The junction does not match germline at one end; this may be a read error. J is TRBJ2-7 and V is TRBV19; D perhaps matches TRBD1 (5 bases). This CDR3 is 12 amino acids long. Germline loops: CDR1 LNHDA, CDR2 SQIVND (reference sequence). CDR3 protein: CASSTSSQGQLF. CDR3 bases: TGTGCCAGTAGTACCTCGAGCCAAGGACAACTCTTC.

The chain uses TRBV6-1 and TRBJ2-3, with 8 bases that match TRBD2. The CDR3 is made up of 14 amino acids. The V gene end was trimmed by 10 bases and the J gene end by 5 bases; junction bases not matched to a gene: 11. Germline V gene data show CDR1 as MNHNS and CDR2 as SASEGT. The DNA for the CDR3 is TGTGCCACTAGCCCCGGGGGGGCCGGAGATACGCAGTATTTT. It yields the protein CATSPGGAGDTQYF.

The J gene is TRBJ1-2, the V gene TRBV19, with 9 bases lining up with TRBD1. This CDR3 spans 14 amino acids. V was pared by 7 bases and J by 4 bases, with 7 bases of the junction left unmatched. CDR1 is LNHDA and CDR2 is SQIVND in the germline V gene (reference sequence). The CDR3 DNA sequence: TGTGCCAGTATTCCCGGACAGGGGAGCTATGGCTACACCTTC. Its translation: CASIPGQGSYGYTF.

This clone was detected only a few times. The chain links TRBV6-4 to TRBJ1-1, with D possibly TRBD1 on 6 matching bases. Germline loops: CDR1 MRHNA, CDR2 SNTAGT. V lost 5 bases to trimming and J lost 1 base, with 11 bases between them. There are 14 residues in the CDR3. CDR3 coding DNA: TGTGCCAGCAGTACTGGACAGACGAACACTGAAGCTTTCTTT. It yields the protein CASSTGQTNTEAFF.

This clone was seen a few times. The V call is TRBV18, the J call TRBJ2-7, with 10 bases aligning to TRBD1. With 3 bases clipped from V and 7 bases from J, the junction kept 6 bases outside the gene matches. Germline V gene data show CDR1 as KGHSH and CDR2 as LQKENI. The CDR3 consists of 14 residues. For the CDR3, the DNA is TGTGCCAGCTCACCGACAGGGGGCTTTAATGAGCAGTACTTC. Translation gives CASSPTGGFNEQYF.

CDR3 loop: CASSSDSYTGELFF. Written as DNA, the CDR3 is TGTGCCAGCAGCTCGGACAGCTACACCGGGGAGCTGTTTTTT. The J gene is TRBJ2-2, the V gene TRBV7-7; D may be TRBD1 (6 bases). Trimming left V 4 bases short and J 3 bases short, with 9 bases between. CDR1 and CDR2 (germline): SSHAT, FNYEAQ (reference sequence). This CDR3 region has 14 residues.

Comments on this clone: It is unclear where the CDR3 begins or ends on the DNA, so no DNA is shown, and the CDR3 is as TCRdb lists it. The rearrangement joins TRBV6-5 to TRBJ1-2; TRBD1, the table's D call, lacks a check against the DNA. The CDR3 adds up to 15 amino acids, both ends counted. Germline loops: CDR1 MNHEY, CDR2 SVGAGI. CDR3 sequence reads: CASSWGQGTVYGYPF.

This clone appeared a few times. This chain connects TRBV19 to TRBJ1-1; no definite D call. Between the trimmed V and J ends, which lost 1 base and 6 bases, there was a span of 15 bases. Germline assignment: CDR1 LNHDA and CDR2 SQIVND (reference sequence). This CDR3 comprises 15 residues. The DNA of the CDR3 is TGTGCCAGTAGTATAGGCGGCAGATGGCGGGCTGAAGCTTTCTTT. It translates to CASSIGGRWRAEAFF.

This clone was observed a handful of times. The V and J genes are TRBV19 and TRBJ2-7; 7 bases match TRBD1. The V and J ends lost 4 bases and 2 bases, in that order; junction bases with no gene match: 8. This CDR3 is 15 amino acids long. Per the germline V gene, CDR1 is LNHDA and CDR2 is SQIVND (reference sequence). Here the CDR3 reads CASSTSGTVPYEQYF. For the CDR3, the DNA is TGTGCCAGTAGTACATCCGGGACAGTCCCCTACGAGCAGTACTTC. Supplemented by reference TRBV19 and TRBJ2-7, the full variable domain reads DGGITQSPKYLFRKEGQNVTLSCEQNLNHDAMYWYRQDPGQGLRLIYYSQIVNDFQKGDIAEGYSVSREKKESFPLTVTSAQKNPTAFYLCASSTSGTVPYEQYFGPGTRLTVT.

The CDR3 DNA sequence: TGTGCCAGCAGTTTAGGGGGGGCAGGGTACTCTGGAAACACCATATATTTT. This gives the protein CASSLGGAGYSGNTIYF. The chain uses TRBV28 and TRBJ1-3; tentatively, D is TRBD1 (6 bases). The germline V gene encodes CDR1 MDHEN and CDR2 SYDVKM. This CDR3 region has 17 residues. Trimming pared 2 bases from V and 0 bases from J, leaving 14 bases between.

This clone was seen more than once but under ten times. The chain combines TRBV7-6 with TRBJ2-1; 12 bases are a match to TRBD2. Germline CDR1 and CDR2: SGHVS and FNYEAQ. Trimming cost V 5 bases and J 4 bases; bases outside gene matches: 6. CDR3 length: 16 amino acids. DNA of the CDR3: TGTGCCAGCAGCCCGGATGGACTAGCGGGATACAATGAGCAGTTCTTC. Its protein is CASSPDGLAGYNEQFF.

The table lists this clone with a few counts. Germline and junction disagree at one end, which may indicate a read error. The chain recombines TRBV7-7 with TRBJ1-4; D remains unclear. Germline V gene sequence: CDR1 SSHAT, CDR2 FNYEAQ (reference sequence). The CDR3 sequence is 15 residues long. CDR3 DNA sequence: TGTGCTAGCAGCTTAACGTCCGCGACTAATGAAAAACTGTTTTTT. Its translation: CASSLTSATNEKLFF.

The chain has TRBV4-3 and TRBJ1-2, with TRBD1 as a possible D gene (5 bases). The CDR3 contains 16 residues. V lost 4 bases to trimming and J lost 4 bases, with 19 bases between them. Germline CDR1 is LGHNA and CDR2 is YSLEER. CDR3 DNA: TGCGCCAGCAGCCGAGAAGCCAGGGTCTCCTTCTATGGCTACACCTTC. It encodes CASSREARVSFYGYTF.

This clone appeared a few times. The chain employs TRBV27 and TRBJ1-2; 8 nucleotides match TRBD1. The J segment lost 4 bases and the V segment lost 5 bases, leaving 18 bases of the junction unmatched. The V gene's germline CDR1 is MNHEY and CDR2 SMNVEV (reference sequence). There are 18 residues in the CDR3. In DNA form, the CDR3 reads TGTGCCAGCAGTGGCCTTAGGGCCGGACAGGGAAAGGCCTATGGCTACACCTTC. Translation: CASSGLRAGQGKAYGYTF.

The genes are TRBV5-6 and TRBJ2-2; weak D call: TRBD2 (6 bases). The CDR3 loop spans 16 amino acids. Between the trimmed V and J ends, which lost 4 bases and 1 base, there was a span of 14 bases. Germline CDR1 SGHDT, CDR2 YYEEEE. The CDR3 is CASSPGRGWNTGELFF. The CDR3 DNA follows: TGTGCCAGCAGCCCTGGTCGGGGGTGGAACACCGGGGAGCTGTTTTTT.

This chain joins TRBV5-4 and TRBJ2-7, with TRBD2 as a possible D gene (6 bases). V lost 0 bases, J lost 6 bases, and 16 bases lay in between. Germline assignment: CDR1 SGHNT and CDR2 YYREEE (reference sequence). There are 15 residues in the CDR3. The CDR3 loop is CASSLGREAGVEQYF. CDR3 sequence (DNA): TGTGCCAGCAGCTTGGGCCGCGAAGCGGGCGTCGAGCAGTACTTC. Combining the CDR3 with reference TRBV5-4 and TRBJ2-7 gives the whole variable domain ETGVTQSPTHLIKTRGQQVTLRCSSQSGHNTVSWYQQALGQGPQFIFQYYREEENGRGNFPPRFSGLQFPNYSSELNVNALELDDSALYLCASSLGREAGVEQYFGPGTRLTVT.

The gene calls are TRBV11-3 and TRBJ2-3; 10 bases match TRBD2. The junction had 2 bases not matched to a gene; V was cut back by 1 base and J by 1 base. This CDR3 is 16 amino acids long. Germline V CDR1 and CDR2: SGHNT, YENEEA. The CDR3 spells CASSLGGTSGTDTQYF. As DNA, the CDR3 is TGTGCCAGCAGCTTAGGGGGGACTAGCGGCACAGATACGCAGTATTTT.

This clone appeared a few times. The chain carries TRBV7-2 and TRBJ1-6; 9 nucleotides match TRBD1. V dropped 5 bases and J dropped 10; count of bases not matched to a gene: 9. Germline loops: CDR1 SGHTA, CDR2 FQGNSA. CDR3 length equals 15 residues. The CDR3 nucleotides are TGTGCCAGCAGCCAAGACAGGGGGGTAGGGTCACCCCTCCACTTT. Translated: CASSQDRGVGSPLHF.

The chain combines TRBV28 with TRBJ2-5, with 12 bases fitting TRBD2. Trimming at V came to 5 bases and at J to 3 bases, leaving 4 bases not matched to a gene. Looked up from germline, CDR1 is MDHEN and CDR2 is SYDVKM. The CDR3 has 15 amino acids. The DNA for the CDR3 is TGTGCCAGCAGTGGACGGACTAGCGGGAAAGAGACCCAGTACTTC. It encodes CASSGRTSGKETQYF.

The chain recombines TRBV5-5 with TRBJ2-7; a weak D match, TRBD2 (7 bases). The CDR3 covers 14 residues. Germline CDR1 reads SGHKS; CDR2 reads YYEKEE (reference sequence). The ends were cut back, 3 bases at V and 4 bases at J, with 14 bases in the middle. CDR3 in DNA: TGTGCCAGCAGCTGGGGGGGGCCCCAATACGAGCAGTACTTC. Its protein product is CASSWGGPQYEQYF.

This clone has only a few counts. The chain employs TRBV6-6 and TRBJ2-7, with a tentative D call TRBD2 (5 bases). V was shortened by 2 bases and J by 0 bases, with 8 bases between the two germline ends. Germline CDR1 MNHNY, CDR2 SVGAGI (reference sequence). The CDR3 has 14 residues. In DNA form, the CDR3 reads TGTGCCAGCAGTTACGAAGGGAGCTCCTACGAGCAGTACTTC. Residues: CASSYEGSSYEQYF.

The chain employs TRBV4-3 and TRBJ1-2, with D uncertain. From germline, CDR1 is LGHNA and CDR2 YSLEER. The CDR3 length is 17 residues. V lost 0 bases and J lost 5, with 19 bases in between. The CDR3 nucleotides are TGCGCCAGCAGCCAAGATCTACTCGAGGATGGCGGGTATGGCTACACCTTC. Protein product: CASSQDLLEDGGYGYTF.

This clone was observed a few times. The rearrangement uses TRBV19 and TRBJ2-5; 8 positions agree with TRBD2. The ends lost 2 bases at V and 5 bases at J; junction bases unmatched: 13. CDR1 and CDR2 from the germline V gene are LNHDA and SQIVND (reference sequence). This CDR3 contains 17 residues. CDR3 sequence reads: CASSIRLAGLRGETQYF. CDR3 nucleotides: TGTGCCAGTAGTATACGGCTAGCGGGTCTTCGGGGGGAGACCCAGTACTTC.

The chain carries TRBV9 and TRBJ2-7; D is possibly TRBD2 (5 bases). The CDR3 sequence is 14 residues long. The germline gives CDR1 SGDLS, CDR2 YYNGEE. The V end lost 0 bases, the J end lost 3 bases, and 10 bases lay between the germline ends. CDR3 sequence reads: CASSVVEGGYEQYF. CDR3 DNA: TGTGCCAGCAGCGTAGTTGAAGGAGGCTACGAGCAGTACTTC.